This TCR beta chain was sequenced for a study of cytomegalovirus exposure and HLA in healthy donors. Broader study findings: Reports state that TCR beta sequences accurately predicted most subjects' HLA-A and HLA-B alleles.

Germline V gene data show CDR1 as SGHTA and CDR2 as FQGTGA. The CDR3 spans 13 residues. Trimming removed 5 bases from V and 3 bases from J, with 7 bases in between. PCR involved 60 Vbeta and 13 Jbeta primers. This table comes from immunoSEQ multiplex PCR, and its TCRdb copy is limited to in-frame clones, with some not included. Among some 150,000 clones listed, roughly 80% were seen once. Points on this clone: Antigen unknown.

Sequencing was done on a sample of PBMCs. The origin of this receptor is a woman in her thirties or forties in good health and CMV-seropositive. The V gene is TRBV7-3, the J gene TRBJ2-2; D not resolved. The CDR3 sequence is CASSPTDTGELFF. The CDR3 coding sequence is TGTGCCAGCAGCCCGACTGACACCGGGGAGCTGTTTTTT.